The rows below give T cell receptor beta chains drawn from one sample of a study of OX40 agonist ivuxolimab in advanced cancers. Libraries were prepared by immunoSEQ multiplex PCR; TCRdb keeps only in-frame clonotypes and omits some of them. Among roughly 100,000 clones listed, approximately 81% were seen once. The sequencing used CD4+ or CD8+ T cells sorted from blood, collected in a trial of the OX40 agonist ivuxolimab. The receptor set was obtained from an adult with an advanced solid tumor such as melanoma, head and neck, liver or kidney cancer. CDR3s include the opening cysteine and the closing phenylalanine or tryptophan. The D gene is left open where the match is weak. A row's size may be missing; if present it is once, few, many or a size class.

CASSPKKRGTGELFF TGTGCCAGCAGCCCTAAAAAGCGGGGGACCGGGGAGCTGTTTTTT TRBV9 TRBD2 TRBJ2-2 NA
CASSPLRPVHLTDTQYF TGTGCCAGCAGCCCACTCAGACCTGTTCATTTGACAGATACGCAGTATTTT TRBV28 NA TRBJ2-3 NA
CASSELRGLWGDTQYF TGTGCCAGCAGTGAATTGAGGGGGCTTTGGGGAGATACGCAGTATTTT TRBV25-1 TRBD1 TRBJ2-3 once
CASSLSVDTQYF TGCGCCAGCAGCTTGTCGGTAGATACGCAGTATTTT TRBV5-1 NA TRBJ2-3 NA
CSASSQSEAFF TGCAGTGCTAGTTCACAATCTGAAGCTTTCTTT TRBV20-1 NA TRBJ1-1 NA
CASSRWAGNTEAFF TGTGCCAGCAGCCGGTGGGCTGGGAACACTGAAGCTTTCTTT TRBV11-1 NA TRBJ1-1 once
CAATGPDTQYF TGTGCCGCAACGGGGCCAGATACGCAGTATTTT TRBV6-5 NA TRBJ2-3 NA
CASSTNRDRTEAFF TGTGCCAGCAGTACCAACCGGGACAGAACTGAAGCTTTCTTT TRBV28 TRBD1 TRBJ1-1 NA
CASSDLADTEAFF TGTGCCAGCAGTGACCTCGCCGACACTGAAGCTTTCTTT TRBV6-1 NA TRBJ1-1 NA
CASSRDSTDTQYF TGTGCCAGCTCCCGTGACAGCACAGATACGCAGTATTTT TRBV18 NA TRBJ2-3 NA
CASSYWDNSPLHF TGTGCCAGCAGCTACTGGGATAATTCACCCCTCCACTTT TRBV11-2 NA TRBJ1-6 NA
CASSLEEGVALHF TGCGCCAGCAGCTTGGAGGAGGGGGTAGCCCTCCACTTT TRBV5-1 NA TRBJ1-6 NA
CASSLSGSYNEQFF TGTGCCAGCAGCTTGTCGGGGAGCTACAATGAGCAGTTCTTC TRBV5-4 NA TRBJ2-1 NA
CASSYMGGATDTQYF TGTGCCAGCAGTTATATGGGGGGGGCAACAGATACGCAGTATTTT TRBV6-5 NA TRBJ2-3 NA
CASSLNSGELFF TGTGCCAGCAGCTTAAATTCCGGGGAGCTGTTTTTT TRBV7-9 NA TRBJ2-2 NA
CAISGGPRYTGELFF TGTGCCATCAGTGGGGGCCCACGCTACACCGGGGAGCTGTTTTTT TRBV10-3 NA TRBJ2-2 NA
CASSWGTGSTGELFF TGTGCCAGCAGCTGGGGGACAGGGAGCACCGGGGAGCTGTTTTTT TRBV5-4 TRBD1 TRBJ2-2 NA
CASSQDRTGSYGYTF TGCGCCAGCAGCCAAGATCGGACAGGGTCATATGGCTACACCTTC TRBV4-3 TRBD1 TRBJ1-2 NA
CASSEKPGITEAFF TGTGCCAGCAGCGAAAAACCGGGGATTACTGAAGCTTTCTTT TRBV7-2 NA TRBJ1-1 NA
CASSLARDRALANEKLFF TGCGCCAGCAGCTTGGCCCGGGACAGGGCGCTAGCTAATGAAAAACTGTTTTTT TRBV5-1 TRBD1 TRBJ1-4 NA
CATSGGGSYNEQFF TGTGCCACCTCCGGCGGTGGGTCCTACAATGAGCAGTTCTTC TRBV15 NA TRBJ2-1 NA
CASSFPTYGYTF TGTGCCAGCAGTTTTCCGACCTATGGCTACACCTTC TRBV28 NA TRBJ1-2 NA
CASSLRPTTLTDTQYF TGTGCCAGCAGCTTAAGGCCGACAACCCTCACAGATACGCAGTATTTT TRBV7-2 NA TRBJ2-3 NA
CASSVEPNSPLHF TGTGCCAGTAGTGTCGAACCTAATTCACCCCTCCACTTT TRBV19 NA TRBJ1-6 NA
CASSLAGVYNEQFF TGTGCCAGCAGCTTAGCGGGGGTTTACAATGAGCAGTTCTTC TRBV6-6 TRBD2 TRBJ2-1 NA
CASSLRGGESYTF TGTGCCAGCAGCTTGAGAGGGGGCGAGAGCTACACCTTC TRBV5-4 TRBD1 TRBJ1-2 once
CASSYMGETQYF TGTGCCAGCAGTTACATGGGGGAGACCCAGTACTTC TRBV6-5 NA TRBJ2-5 NA
CASSLASGGAGELFF TGTGCCAGCAGCTTAGCTAGCGGGGGTGCCGGGGAGCTGTTTTTT TRBV7-9 TRBD2 TRBJ2-2 NA
CSASLGDTEAFF TGCAGCGCCTCGTTAGGGGACACTGAAGCTTTCTTT TRBV29-1 NA TRBJ1-1 NA
CASSQTPGENSPLHF TGTGCCAGCAGCCAGACCCCAGGGGAAAACTCACCCCTCCACTTT TRBV9 NA TRBJ1-6 NA
CASSLLAGSGETQYF TGTGCCAGCTCACTATTAGCGGGGTCTGGTGAGACCCAGTACTTC TRBV18 TRBD2 TRBJ2-5 NA
CASSASGSSYNEQFF TGTGCCAGCAGCGCCAGCGGGAGCTCCTACAATGAGCAGTTCTTC TRBV9 TRBD2 TRBJ2-1 NA
CAIRRAQNTEAFF TGTGCCATCCGCAGGGCTCAAAACACTGAAGCTTTCTTT TRBV10-3 NA TRBJ1-1 once
CAISRQDSSGANVLTF TGTGCCATCAGTAGGCAAGACAGCTCTGGGGCCAACGTCCTGACTTTC TRBV10-3 NA TRBJ2-6 once
CASSFEYEQYF TGTGCCAGCAGTTTCGAGTACGAGCAGTACTTC TRBV28 NA TRBJ2-7 NA
CASSPPGQGAGELFF TGTGCCAGCAGTCCCCCGGGACAGGGGGCCGGGGAGCTGTTTTTT TRBV28 TRBD1 TRBJ2-2 once
CAWSKFSGGSSTDTQYF TGTGCCTGGAGTAAATTTAGCGGGGGCTCGAGCACAGATACGCAGTATTTT TRBV30 TRBD2 TRBJ2-3 NA
CASSLRTGSPGELFF TGTGCCAGCAGCCTAAGGACAGGGAGTCCCGGGGAGCTGTTTTTT TRBV5-4 TRBD1 TRBJ2-2 NA
CASSSLARSTDTQYF TGTGCCAGCAGTTCCCTAGCGCGTAGCACAGATACGCAGTATTTT TRBV6-1 NA TRBJ2-3 once
CASSLRSSTDTQYF TGTGCCAGCAGCTTAAGGTCAAGCACAGATACGCAGTATTTT TRBV7-3 NA TRBJ2-3 NA
CASSYSGPNNSPLHF TGTGCCAGCAGTTACTCAGGGCCTAACAATTCACCCCTCCACTTT TRBV6-5 NA TRBJ1-6 NA
CASSPQREYGYTF TGTGCCAGCTCACCCCAGAGGGAGTATGGCTACACCTTC TRBV18 NA TRBJ1-2 NA
CASRDTSLPPYEQYF TGTGCCAGCAGAGATACTAGCCTCCCCCCCTACGAGCAGTACTTC TRBV5-8 NA TRBJ2-7 medium-sized
CASSQALRGGRNTRTGELFF TGTGCCAGCAGCCAAGCGTTAAGGGGGGGCCGAAATACACGCACCGGGGAGCTGTTTTTT TRBV4-2 NA TRBJ2-2 NA
CASSQEAQGALPYEQYF TGCGCCAGCAGCCAAGAAGCACAGGGGGCCCTCCCCTACGAGCAGTACTTC TRBV4-3 TRBD1 TRBJ2-7 NA
CATSSTGRDPEAFF TGTGCCACCAGCAGCACAGGGAGGGATCCTGAAGCTTTCTTT TRBV15 NA TRBJ1-1 NA
CASNPVRASQPQHF TGTGCCAGCAACCCGGTGAGGGCCAGCCAGCCCCAGCATTTT TRBV6-5 NA TRBJ1-5 NA
CASSLGGRDPDTQYF TGTGCCAGCAGTTTAGGGGGCAGGGACCCAGATACGCAGTATTTT TRBV27 NA TRBJ2-3 NA
CASSLNQGDNTGELFF TGTGCCAGCAGCTTAAATCAGGGGGACAACACCGGGGAGCTGTTTTTT TRBV11-2 TRBD1 TRBJ2-2 NA
CASSKRATAYSNQPQHF TGTGCCAGCAGCAAACGAGCCACAGCTTATAGCAATCAGCCCCAGCATTTT TRBV21-1 NA TRBJ1-5 NA
CSVMGLDTDTQYF TGCAGCGTAATGGGCCTTGATACAGATACGCAGTATTTT TRBV29-1 NA TRBJ2-3 NA
CSARGQNGYTF TGCAGTGCTAGAGGACAGAACGGCTACACCTTC TRBV20-1 NA TRBJ1-2 NA